This record concerns one T cell receptor beta chain sequence. This sample was included in a study of blood T cell repertoires in COVID-19. Germline values: CDR1 LGHNA, CDR2 YNFKEQ. CDR3 length equals 17 residues. V lost 3 bases and J lost 0; bases outside the gene matches: 2. Here immunoSEQ multiplex PCR was the method, and the copy in TCRdb shows in-frame clones only, minus some. The sample carries about 210,000 clones, 80% recorded once. This clonotype was obtained from a human donor in a cohort sampled during active COVID-19. The chain links TRBV4-2 to TRBJ2-3, with 14 bases lining up with TRBD2. Sequenced material: peripheral blood. The CDR3 region has the DNA TGTGCCAGCAGCCAGACTAGCGGGAGGGCTAGCACAGATACGCAGTATTTT. Amino acids: CASSQTSGRASTDTQYF.